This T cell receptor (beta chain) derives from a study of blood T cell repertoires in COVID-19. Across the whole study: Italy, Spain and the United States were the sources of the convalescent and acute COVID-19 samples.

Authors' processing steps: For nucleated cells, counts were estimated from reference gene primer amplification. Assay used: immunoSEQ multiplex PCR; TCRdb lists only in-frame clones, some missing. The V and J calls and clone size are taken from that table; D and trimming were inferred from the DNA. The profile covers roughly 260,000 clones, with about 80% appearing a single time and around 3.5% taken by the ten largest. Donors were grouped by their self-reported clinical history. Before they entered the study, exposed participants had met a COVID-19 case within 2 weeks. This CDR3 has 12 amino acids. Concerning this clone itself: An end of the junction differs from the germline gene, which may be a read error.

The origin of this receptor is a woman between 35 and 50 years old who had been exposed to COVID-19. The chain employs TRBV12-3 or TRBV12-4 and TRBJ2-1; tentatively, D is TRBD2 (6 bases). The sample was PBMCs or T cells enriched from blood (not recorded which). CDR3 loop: CASSFIAGPRIF. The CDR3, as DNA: TGTGCCAGCAGTTTCATCGCGGGGCCCCGGATCTTC.